The sequence of this T cell receptor (beta chain) was determined in a study of T cells in Graves' hyperthyroidism and ophthalmopathy. The overall study: Pretreatment peripheral blood was obtained at initial diagnosis.

RNA transcripts yielded amplified TCR beta CDR3 regions. First-round RT-PCR of the TCR CDR3 relied on the HTBI primer set. TCRdb called the multiplex PCR reads again in MiXCR, with one record for every CDR3 protein. The sample has 330,000 or so distinct CDR3 sequences, 15% to 20% seen once. Germline V gives CDR1 MNHEY, CDR2 SVGEGT. This CDR3 comprises 18 residues. V shed 0 bases, J shed 4 bases, and the junction held 10 bases outside the gene matches. The sequenced sample was blood. This rearrangement joins TRBV6-2 or TRBV6-3 to TRBJ2-3; 10 bases are a match to TRBD2. The sequence was obtained from a middle-aged woman with Graves' ophthalmopathy. This chain's CDR3 is CASSYSSGRARRADTQYF. The CDR3 bases are TGTGCCAGCAGTTACTCCAGCGGGAGGGCCCGTCGCGCAGATACGCAGTATTTT.